The present T cell receptor beta chain was sequenced within a study of blood T cells in healthy people across ages. V lost 0 bases to trimming and J lost 7 bases; unmatched junction nucleotides: 10. The CDR3 covers 16 residues. Germline CDR1 reads WNHNN; CDR2 reads SYGVQD (reference sequence). Donors ranged from about 6 to 95 years old and were healthy Caucasians in Russia. The amount of total RNA extracted per sample was at least 5.5 micrograms. Details on this clonotype: This sequence may be a read error, since a much larger clone differs from it by one base.

Sample-barcoded 5' priming and a J-beta primer mix drove a second PCR of roughly 7 to 11 cycles. TCRdb re-called the 5' RACE reads through MiXCR, storing one row per CDR3 protein. Among some 1.5 million distinct CDR3 sequences, roughly 28% were seen once, and the ten largest hold 7% to 9%. The sequenced sample consisted of blood. This chain uses TRBV10-1 with TRBJ2-7; 9 nucleotides align to TRBD2. The sequence came from a woman aged 25 to 45 in good health. The DNA for the CDR3 is TGCGCCAGCAGTGAGTCGCTAGCGGGACCCTACAATGAGCAGTACTTC. It codes for CASSESLAGPYNEQYF.